The present TCR beta chain was sequenced within a study of blood T cells in healthy people across ages. On this clonotype itself: Its specificity is not known.

Study-level points and caveats: Whereas aged donors had fewer naive CD4+ cells, long-lived donors had more of them and higher diversity.

A second PCR of roughly 6 to 12 cycles used a sample-barcoded 5' primer and a J-beta primer mix. In TCRdb, the 5' RACE reads were re-called with MiXCR into one record per CDR3 protein. The data show about 1,800,000 distinct CDR3 sequences, approximately 30% seen once. V was clipped by 4 bases and J by 1 base; unmatched bases: 5. The CDR3 loop spans 15 amino acids. About 9.9 milliliters of peripheral blood were drawn from each donor. Isolated per sample were at least 7 million PBMCs. Total RNA was extracted at no less than 6 micrograms per sample. The clonotype comes from a woman aged 30 to 39 in good health. This chain links TRBV12-3 or TRBV12-4 with TRBJ1-1, with 8 bases identical to TRBD1. The sequencing sample was made of blood. DNA for the CDR3: TGTGCCAGCAGTTCTTACGGACAGGGGAACACTGAAGCTTTCTTT. This encodes CASSSYGQGNTEAFF.